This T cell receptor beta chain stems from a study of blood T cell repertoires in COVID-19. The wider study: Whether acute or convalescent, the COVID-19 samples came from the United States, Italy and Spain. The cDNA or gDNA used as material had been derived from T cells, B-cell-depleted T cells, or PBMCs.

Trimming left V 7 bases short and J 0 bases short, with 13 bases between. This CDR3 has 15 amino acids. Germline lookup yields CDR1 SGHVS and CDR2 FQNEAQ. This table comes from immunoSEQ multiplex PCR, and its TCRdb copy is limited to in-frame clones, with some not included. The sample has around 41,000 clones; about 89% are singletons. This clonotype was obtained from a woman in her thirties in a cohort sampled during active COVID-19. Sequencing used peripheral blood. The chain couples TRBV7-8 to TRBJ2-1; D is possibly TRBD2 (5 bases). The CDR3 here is CASNPMGSSYNEQFF. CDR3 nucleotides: TGTGCCAGCAACCCTATGGGGAGCTCCTACAATGAGCAGTTCTTC.